This T cell receptor beta chain stems from a study of response to subunit inactivated influenza vaccine. Points on this clonotype: Its specificity is not known.

A single record per CDR3 protein comes from TCRdb applying MiXCR to the RT-PCR reads. The table records hundreds of thousands of distinct CDR3 sequences, around 13% of them present only once. V lost 4 bases and J lost 6, with 12 bases in between. Germline V CDR1 and CDR2: LGHDT, YNNKEL (reference sequence). The CDR3 is 14 amino acids. Study-level points and caveats: Each seasonal influenza vaccination recruits few new T cells, the authors suggested.

The specimen was PBMCs from blood, collected 14 to 15 days before vaccination. This rearrangement joins TRBV3-1 to TRBJ2-2; D unclear. This receptor was obtained from a man in his forties or fifties who received an inactivated influenza vaccine. This CDR3 is CASSPNLRAGELFF. The CDR3 bases are TGTGCCAGCAGCCCTAATCTACGGGCCGGGGAGCTGTTTTTT. Based on the CDR3 plus reference TRBV3-1 and TRBJ2-2, the full variable domain is DTAVSQTPKYLVTQMGNDKSIKCEQNLGHDTMYWYKQDSKKFLKIMFSYNNKELIINETVPNRFSPKSPDKAHLNLHINSLELGDSAVYFCASSPNLRAGELFFGEGSRLTVL.